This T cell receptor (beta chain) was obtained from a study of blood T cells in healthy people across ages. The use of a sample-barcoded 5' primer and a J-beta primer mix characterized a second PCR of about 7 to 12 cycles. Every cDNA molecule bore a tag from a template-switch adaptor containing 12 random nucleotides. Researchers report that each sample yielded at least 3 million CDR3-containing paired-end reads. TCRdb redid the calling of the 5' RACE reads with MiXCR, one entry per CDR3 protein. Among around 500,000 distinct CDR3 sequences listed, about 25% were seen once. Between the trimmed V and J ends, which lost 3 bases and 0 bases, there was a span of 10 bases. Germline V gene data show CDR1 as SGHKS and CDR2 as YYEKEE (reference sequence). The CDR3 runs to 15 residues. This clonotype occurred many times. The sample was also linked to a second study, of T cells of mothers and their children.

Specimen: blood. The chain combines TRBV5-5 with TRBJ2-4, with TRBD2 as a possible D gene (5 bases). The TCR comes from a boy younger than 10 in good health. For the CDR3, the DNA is TGTGCCAGCAGCTCGCGGGCTCTAGCCAAAAACATTCAGTACTTC. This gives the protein CASSSRALAKNIQYF.